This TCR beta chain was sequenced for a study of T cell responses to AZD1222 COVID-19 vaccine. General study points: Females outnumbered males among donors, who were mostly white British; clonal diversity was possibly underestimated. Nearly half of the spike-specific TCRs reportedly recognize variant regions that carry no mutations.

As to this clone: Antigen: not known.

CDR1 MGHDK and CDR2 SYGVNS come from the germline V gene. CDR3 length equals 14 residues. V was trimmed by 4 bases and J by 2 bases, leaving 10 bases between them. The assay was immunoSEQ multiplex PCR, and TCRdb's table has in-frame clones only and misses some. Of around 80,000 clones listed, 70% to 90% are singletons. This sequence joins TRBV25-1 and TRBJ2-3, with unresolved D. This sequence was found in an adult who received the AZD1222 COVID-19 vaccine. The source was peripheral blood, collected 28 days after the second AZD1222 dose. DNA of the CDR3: TGTGCCAGCAGTGTCAATCCCCCCACAGATACGCAGTATTTT. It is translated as CASSVNPPTDTQYF.